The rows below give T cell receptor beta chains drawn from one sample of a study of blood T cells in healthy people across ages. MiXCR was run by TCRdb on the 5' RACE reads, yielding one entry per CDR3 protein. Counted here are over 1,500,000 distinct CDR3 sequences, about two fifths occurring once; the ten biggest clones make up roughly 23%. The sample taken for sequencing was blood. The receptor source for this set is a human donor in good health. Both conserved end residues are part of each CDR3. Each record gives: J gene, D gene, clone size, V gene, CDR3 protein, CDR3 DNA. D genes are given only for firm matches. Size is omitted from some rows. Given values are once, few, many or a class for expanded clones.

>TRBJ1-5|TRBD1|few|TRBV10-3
CAISGDRAANQPQHF
TGTGCCATCAGTGGGGACAGGGCAGCAAATCAGCCCCAGCATTTT
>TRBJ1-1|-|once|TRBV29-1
CSVERVEAFF
TGCAGCGTTGAGCGAGTTGAAGCTTTCTTT
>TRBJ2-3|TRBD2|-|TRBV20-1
CSARVGRGGRGDTQYF
TGCAGTGCTAGAGTAGGGCGGGGGGGCCGCGGAGATACGCAGTATTTT
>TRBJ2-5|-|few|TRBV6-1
CASTPELRGQETQYF
TGTGCCAGCACTCCGGAGCTTCGAGGCCAAGAGACCCAGTACTTC
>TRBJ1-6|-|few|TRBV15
CATSRVQGYDSGSPLHF
TGTGCCACCAGCAGAGTTCAGGGCTACGACTCCGGCTCACCCCTCCACTTT
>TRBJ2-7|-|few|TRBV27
CASSLSPESSYEQYF
TGTGCCAGCAGTTTATCACCGGAGTCCTCCTACGAGCAGTACTTC
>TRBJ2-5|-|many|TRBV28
CASSLQQGAVETQYF
TGTGCCAGCAGTCTTCAACAGGGTGCTGTGGAGACCCAGTACTTC
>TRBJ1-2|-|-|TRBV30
CAWKSTSYGYTF
TGTGCCTGGAAGTCTACAAGCTATGGCTACACCTTC
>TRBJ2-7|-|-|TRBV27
CASSPSGTYYEQYF
TGTGCCAGCTCACCGTCAGGAACCTACTACGAGCAGTACTTC
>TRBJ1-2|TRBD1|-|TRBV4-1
CASSQGDRVYGYTF
TGCGCCAGCAGCCAGGGAGACAGGGTATATGGCTACACCTTC
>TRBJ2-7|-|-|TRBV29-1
CSVVSRYEQYF
TGCAGCGTTGTCAGCCGCTACGAGCAGTACTTC
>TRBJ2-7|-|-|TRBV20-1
CSATDSIQQYF
TGCAGTGCAACGGACAGTATCCAGCAGTACTTC
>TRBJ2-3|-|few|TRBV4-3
CASSQDGVRGDTDTQYF
TGCGCCAGCAGCCAAGATGGCGTCAGGGGGGACACAGATACGCAGTATTTT
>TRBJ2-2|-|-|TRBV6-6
CASSWRDSLRRTRELFF
TGTGCCAGCAGTTGGAGGGACAGCCTACGTAGGACCAGGGAGCTGTTTTTT
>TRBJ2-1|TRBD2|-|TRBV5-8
CASSTGTSGGTNEQFF
TGTGCCAGCAGTACCGGGACTAGCGGGGGGACGAATGAGCAGTTCTTC
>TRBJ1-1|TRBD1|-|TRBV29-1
CSVDDRGDTEAFF
TGCAGCGTTGATGACAGGGGAGACACTGAAGCTTTCTTT
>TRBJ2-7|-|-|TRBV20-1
CSASTGCYEQYF
TGCAGTGCTAGTACCGGGTGCTACGAGCAGTACTTC
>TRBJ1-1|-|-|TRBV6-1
CASIGYLFVANTEAFF
TGTGCCAGCATTGGATACCTCTTCGTAGCGAACACTGAAGCTTTCTTT
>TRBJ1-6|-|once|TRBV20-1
CSARDRVAGASNSPLHF
TGCAGTGCTAGAGATCGTGTAGCGGGGGCCAGTAATTCACCCCTCCACTTT
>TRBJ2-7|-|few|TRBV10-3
CAISDSSPSGRLSYEQYF
TGTGCCATCAGTGATTCCTCTCCCAGCGGGCGGCTGTCCTACGAGCAGTACTTC
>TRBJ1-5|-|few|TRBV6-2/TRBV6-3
CASSYGPGRDNQPQHF
TGTGCCAGCAGTTACGGCCCCGGACGGGACAATCAGCCCCAGCATTTT
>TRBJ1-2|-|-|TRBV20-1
CSAQGRMAANYGYTF
TGCAGTGCCCAGGGGAGGATGGCAGCTAACTATGGCTACACCTTC
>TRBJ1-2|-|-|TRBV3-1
CASSHFSDSLYGYTF
TGTGCCAGCAGCCATTTCTCGGATTCCCTCTATGGCTACACCTTC
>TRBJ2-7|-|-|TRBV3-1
CASSQKGRFVEQYF
TGTGCCAGCAGCCAGAAAGGACGGTTCGTCGAGCAGTACTTC
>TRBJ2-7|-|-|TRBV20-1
CSATGATFDYEQYF
TGCAGTGCGACGGGGGCCACATTCGACTACGAGCAGTACTTC
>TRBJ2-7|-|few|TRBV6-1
CASSEMPSSYEQYF
TGTGCCAGCAGTGAAATGCCGAGCTCCTACGAGCAGTACTTC
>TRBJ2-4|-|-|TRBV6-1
CASSGTGNIQYF
TGTGCCAGCAGTGGGACCGGAAACATTCAGTACTTC
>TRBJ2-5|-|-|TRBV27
CASRNLAPGCGQYF
TGTGCCAGCAGGAACCTAGCGCCCGGGTGTGGGCAGTACTTC
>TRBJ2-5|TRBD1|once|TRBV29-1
CGLTGEETQYF
TGCGGCTTGACAGGGGAAGAGACCCAGTACTTC
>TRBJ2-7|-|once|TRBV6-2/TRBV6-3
CASSQTRGLAYEQYF
TGTGCCAGCAGCCAAACCAGGGGTCTCGCCTACGAGCAGTACTTC
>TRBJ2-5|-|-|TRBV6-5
CASSYRSGTTQETQYF
TGTGCCAGCAGTTACAGATCCGGGACCACCCAAGAGACCCAGTACTTC
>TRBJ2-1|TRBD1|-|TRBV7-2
CASSRDRGISEQFF
TGTGCCAGCAGCCGAGACAGGGGTATCTCCGAGCAGTTCTTC
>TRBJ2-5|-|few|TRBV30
CAWSVVPGGGKQYF
TGTGCCTGGAGTGTAGTACCAGGAGGAGGGAAACAGTACTTC
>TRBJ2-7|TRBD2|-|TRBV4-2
CASSLSSSGGYNGQYF
TGTGCCAGCAGCCTAAGCTCTAGCGGGGGGTACAATGGGCAGTACTTC
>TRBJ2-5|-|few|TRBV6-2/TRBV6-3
CATLHRVNGETQYF
TGTGCCACCCTCCACCGGGTAAATGGAGAGACCCAGTACTTC
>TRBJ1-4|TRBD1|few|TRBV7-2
CASSSSTGVGEKLFF
TGTGCCAGCAGCTCGTCGACAGGGGTTGGAGAAAAACTGTTTTTT
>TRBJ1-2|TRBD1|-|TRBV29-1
CSVDKGQGVRGYTF
TGCAGCGTGGACAAGGGACAGGGGGTGCGTGGCTACACCTTC
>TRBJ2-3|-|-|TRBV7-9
CASSSQTHSTDTQYF
TGTGCCAGCAGCTCCCAGACTCATTCGACAGATACGCAGTATTTT
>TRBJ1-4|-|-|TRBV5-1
CASSPTTASNEKLFF
TGCGCCAGCAGCCCGACGACGGCGTCTAATGAAAAACTGTTTTTT
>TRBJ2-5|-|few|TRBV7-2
CASGTGGGETQYF
TGTGCCAGCGGTACAGGGGGAGGGGAGACCCAGTACTTC
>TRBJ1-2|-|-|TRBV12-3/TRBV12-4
CASSFIRAVIDTRANYGYTF
TGTGCCAGCAGTTTTATCAGGGCAGTGATAGATACACGAGCTAACTATGGCTACACCTTC
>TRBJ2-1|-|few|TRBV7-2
CASSFTAGEWLSYNEQFF
TGTGCCAGCAGCTTTACGGCAGGGGAATGGCTCTCCTACAATGAGCAGTTCTTC
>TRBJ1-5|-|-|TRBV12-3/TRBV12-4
CASSFGTGDNQPQHF
TGTGCCAGCAGTTTTGGCACGGGGGACAATCAGCCCCAGCATTTT
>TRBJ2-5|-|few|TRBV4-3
CASSQTPLGTQYF
TGCGCCAGCAGCCAAACTCCGTTGGGGACCCAGTACTTC
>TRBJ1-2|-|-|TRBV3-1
CASSPLQYYGYTF
TGTGCCAGCAGCCCTCTGCAATACTATGGCTACACCTTC
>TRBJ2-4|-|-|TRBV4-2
CASSQGVGRGHIQYF
TGTGCCAGCAGCCAAGGAGTTGGTCGTGGGCACATTCAGTACTTC
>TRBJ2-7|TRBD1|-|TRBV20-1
CSAREGQRYEQYF
TGCAGTGCTAGAGAGGGACAGAGATACGAGCAGTACTTC
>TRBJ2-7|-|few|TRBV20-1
CSARSTDPYEQYF
TGCAGTGCTAGGAGTACAGACCCCTACGAGCAGTACTTC
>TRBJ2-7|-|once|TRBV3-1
CASSLTPISYEQYF
TGTGCCAGCAGCCTTACACCCATCTCCTACGAGCAGTACTTC
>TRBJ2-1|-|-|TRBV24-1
CATSDMRYNERFF
TGTGCCACCAGTGATATGCGTTACAATGAGCGGTTCTTC
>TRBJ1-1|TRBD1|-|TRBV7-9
CASSKTGQGGTEAFF
TGTGCCAGCAGCAAAACAGGACAGGGAGGGACTGAAGCTTTCTTT
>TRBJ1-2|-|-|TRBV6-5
CASKAGRSYGYTF
TGTGCCAGCAAAGCGGGACGGTCCTATGGCTACACCTTC
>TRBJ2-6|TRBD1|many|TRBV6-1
CASLVRTGWNSGANVLTF
TGTGCCAGCCTTGTAAGGACAGGGTGGAACTCTGGGGCCAACGTCCTGACTTTC
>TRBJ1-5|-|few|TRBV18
CASSPLSGQPQHF
TGTGCCAGCTCACCACTTTCAGGCCAGCCCCAGCATTTT
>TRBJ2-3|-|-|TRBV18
CASPPFWTDESTDTQYF
TGTGCCAGCCCACCATTCTGGACAGACGAAAGCACAGATACGCAGTATTTT